These 16 T cell receptor beta chains were all obtained from the same sample, sequenced in a study of Graves' ophthalmopathy and Graves' hyperthyroidism. The authors amplified TCR beta CDR3 regions, and they did so from RNA transcripts for repertoire sequencing. HTBI primers primed a first-round RT-PCR, and a second-round multiplex PCR followed. TCRdb called the multiplex PCR reads again in MiXCR, with one record for every CDR3 protein. This table has hundreds of thousands of distinct CDR3 sequences, 40% appearing once. The material sequenced was peripheral blood. Source of these receptors: an adult man with Graves' ophthalmopathy.

A note on this clonotype: A much larger clone differs by one base, so this may be a read error. This likely comes from a read error, as the CDR3 has no conserved phenylalanine or tryptophan at its end. V gene TRBV7-9 combines with J gene TRBJ1-1; D gene unclear. There are 14 residues in the CDR3. CDR1 and CDR2 from the germline V gene are SEHNR and FQNEAQ (reference sequence). Trimming stripped 3 bases from V and 1 base from J, with 9 bases between. CDR3 DNA: TGTGCCAGCAGCTTGAACATAGGGAACACTGAAGCTTTCCTT. It specifies CASSLNIGNTEAFL.

This clonotype turned up a few times. The chain employs TRBV5-1 and TRBJ2-2, with TRBD2 identical over 7 bases. Per the germline V gene, CDR1 is SGHRS and CDR2 is YFSETQ. The length of the CDR3 is 12 residues. The trim removed 4 bases at V and 13 bases at J, leaving 7 bases unmatched. This chain's CDR3 is CASSTEGRVLFF. The CDR3 DNA reads TGCGCCAGCAGCACTGAGGGGAGGGTGCTGTTTTTT. The full variable domain, its missing parts supplied by reference TRBV5-1 and TRBJ2-2, is KAGVTQTPRYLIKTRGQQVTLSCSPISGHRSVSWYQQTPGQGLQFLFEYFSETQRNKGNFPGRFSGRQFSNSRSEMNVSTLELGDSALYLCASSTEGRVLFFGEGSRLTVL.

This clonotype was seen ten or more times. Relative to the germline gene, one junction end is altered; a read error may explain this. The chain combines TRBV10-3 with TRBJ1-6; no definite D call. Germline V gives CDR1 ENHRY, CDR2 SYGVKD. This CDR3 is built from 15 residues. The CDR3 reads CASSRSGDGNSPLHF. The CDR3 DNA reads as TGTGCCAGCAGTCGAAGCGGGGATGGCAATTCACCCCTCCACTTT.

The chain recombines TRBV10-3 with TRBJ1-5; 10 positions match TRBD1. This CDR3 comprises 17 residues. Germline CDR1 is ENHRY and CDR2 is SYGVKD. Unmatched junction bases numbered 7, after V lost 0 bases and J lost 5 bases. CDR3 loop: CAISESGSGTGDQPQHF. The CDR3 DNA reads TGTGCCATCAGTGAGTCGGGGTCAGGGACAGGGGATCAGCCCCAGCATTTT.

This clonotype showed up just a few times. This chain uses TRBV12-3 or TRBV12-4 with TRBJ2-7; TRBD2 matches 7 bases. The trim removed 3 bases at V and 3 bases at J, leaving 5 bases unmatched. There are 14 residues in the CDR3. The CDR3 protein is CASSLGTTVYEQYF. The CDR3 DNA sequence: TGTGCCAGCAGTTTGGGGACTACAGTCTACGAGCAGTACTTC.

This clonotype was counted at least ten times. The V call is TRBV7-2, the J call TRBJ2-5; 8 bases are a match to TRBD2. The CDR3 runs 18 residues. Germline V gene lookup returns CDR1 SGHTA and CDR2 FQGNSA. Germline trimming cut 5 bases from V and 4 bases from J; bases unmatched to any gene: 18. CDR3 sequence reads: CASSPSTLERLAGETQYF. The DNA for the CDR3 is TGTGCCAGCAGCCCATCTACACTAGAGCGGCTAGCGGGAGAGACCCAGTACTTC. Variable domain in full (rest from reference TRBV7-2 and TRBJ2-5): GAGVSQSPSNKVTEKGKDVELRCDPISGHTALYWYRQSLGQGLEFLIYFQGNSAPDKSGLPSDRFSAERTGGSVSTLTIQRTQQEDSAVYLCASSPSTLERLAGETQYFGPGTRLLVL.

This clonotype was found many times. The CDR3 is CASSQDVRGPDEKLFF. Here the CDR3 DNA reads TGCGCCAGCAGCCAAGATGTAAGGGGGCCTGATGAAAAACTGTTTTTT. The rearrangement uses TRBV4-3 and TRBJ1-4; TRBD1 matches at 7 bases. The CDR3 totals 16 residues. Germline V gene sequence: CDR1 LGHNA, CDR2 YSLEER. The V segment lost 0 bases and the J segment 6 bases; nucleotides outside the gene matches: 7.

This clonotype has at least ten counts. V and J are TRBV7-3 and TRBJ1-1; unclear D gene. Germline V gene data show CDR1 as SGHTA and CDR2 as FQGTGA. Trimming shortened V by 1 base and J by 0 bases, and 9 bases separated the two germline ends. The CDR3 extends over 15 amino acids. CDR3 in DNA: TGTGCCAGCAGCTTAAGCCGGGCAATGAACACTGAAGCTTTCTTT. Protein product: CASSLSRAMNTEAFF.

This clonotype has a handful of counts. The J gene is TRBJ2-7, the V gene TRBV10-3, with D possibly being TRBD1 (6 bases). The CDR3 extends over 15 amino acids. Trimming cost V 10 bases and J 7 bases, with 26 bases left between them. CDR1 is ENHRY and CDR2 is SYGVKD in the germline V gene. DNA for the CDR3: TGTGCCAGCAGGGAGTACAGGGCAGACCTCCATGAGCAGTACTTC. It yields the protein CASREYRADLHEQYF.

This clonotype was recorded at least ten times. The gene calls are TRBV10-3 and TRBJ1-5; TRBD1 might be the D (5 bases). CDR1 ENHRY and CDR2 SYGVKD come from the germline V gene. The CDR3 covers 14 residues. With 6 bases removed from V and 3 bases from J, the gap between germline ends came to 12 bases. The CDR3 region is CAIRGAGNNQPQHF. In DNA, the CDR3 is TGTGCCATCAGAGGGGCAGGGAACAATCAGCCCCAGCATTTT.

This clonotype was counted ten times or more. V and J are TRBV29-1 and TRBJ2-7; 8 nucleotides line up with TRBD1. Trimming removed 7 bases from V and 6 bases from J; junction bases left unmatched: 11. The germline V gene encodes CDR1 SQVTM and CDR2 ANQGSEA. The CDR3 totals 13 residues. The chain's CDR3 is CSGSTGGSGEQYF. In nucleotides, the CDR3 is TGCAGCGGCTCTACAGGGGGTAGTGGCGAGCAGTACTTC.

To note about this clonotype: This is likely a read error, given that the CDR3 carries no conserved phenylalanine or tryptophan at its end. It is unclear where the CDR3 begins or ends on the DNA, so no DNA is shown, and the CDR3 is as TCRdb lists it. CDR3 protein: CASSFSGTGTGYTS. This rearrangement joins TRBV25-1 to TRBJ1-2; TRBD1 reflects the table's D call only, with no check against the DNA. The CDR3 spans 14 residues, counting both ends. From germline, CDR1 is MGHDK and CDR2 SYGVNS.

This clonotype was detected ten times or more. V is TRBV20-1 and J is TRBJ1-5, with 7 positions matching TRBD1. Per germline, CDR1 DFQATT and CDR2 SNEGSKA (reference sequence). The CDR3 loop spans 13 amino acids. J gave up 6 bases and V 6 bases, and 8 bases lay outside the gene matches. The CDR3 DNA is TGCAGTGCCCTTAACAGGGGAGGTCAGCCCCAGCATTTT. Translated: CSALNRGGQPQHF.

The rearrangement uses TRBV12-3 or TRBV12-4 and TRBJ1-5; TRBD1 agrees at 12 bases. Trimming at V came to 5 bases and at J to 6 bases, leaving 17 bases not matched to a gene. The CDR3 runs 19 residues. CDR3 in DNA: TGTGCCAGCAGTCCACTCCCGGGACAGGGGGCGCGGGTCGGTCAGCCCCAGCATTTT. Amino acids: CASSPLPGQGARVGQPQHF.

The rearrangement uses TRBV9 and TRBJ1-1; D perhaps matches TRBD1 (5 bases). The CDR3 has 13 amino acids. The V end was cut by 0 bases, the J end by 6 bases, with 9 bases between. Germline V gene lookup returns CDR1 SGDLS and CDR2 YYNGEE. The CDR3 spells CASSVGGSAEAFF. DNA of the CDR3: TGTGCCAGCAGCGTAGGGGGGTCCGCTGAAGCTTTCTTT.

This clonotype was counted many times. J is TRBJ1-6 and V is TRBV25-1; D is undetermined. Germline CDR1 is MGHDK and CDR2 is SYGVNS. The CDR3 length is 11 residues. Trimming pared 11 bases from V and 6 bases from J, leaving 8 bases between. The CDR3 coding sequence is TGTGCCGGCCTGGCTAATTCACCCCTCCACTTT. This translates into CAGLANSPLHF.